This is a list of T cell receptor beta chains from one sample in a study of OX40 agonist ivuxolimab in advanced cancers. TCRdb's table, derived via immunoSEQ multiplex PCR, lists solely in-frame clones and lacks some. Here the sample spans fewer than 20,000 clones, about 76% being singletons. The material sequenced was CD4+ or CD8+ T cells sorted from blood, taken in a trial of the OX40 agonist ivuxolimab. All receptors derive from an adult with an advanced solid tumor such as melanoma, head and neck, liver or kidney cancer. Each CDR3 is given with its conserved first and last residue. D genes are given only for firm matches. Clone sizes are given selectively: once, few, many, or a class where the clone is expanded.

TRBD2	TRBV15	few	TRBJ2-1	CATQPTTSPYNEQFF	TGTGCCACTCAGCCGACGACTAGCCCCTACAATGAGCAGTTCTTC
NA	TRBV14	NA	TRBJ2-5	CASSQWIRPQETQYF	TGTGCCAGCAGCCAATGGATCCGGCCCCAAGAGACCCAGTACTTC
NA	TRBV7-9	NA	TRBJ2-3	CASSWGTDTQYF	TGTGCCAGCTCCTGGGGCACAGATACGCAGTATTTT
NA	TRBV6-5	NA	TRBJ2-3	CASSMGGDTQYF	TGTGCCAGCAGTATGGGGGGAGATACGCAGTATTTT
NA	TRBV7-8	NA	TRBJ1-1	CASSQGAEAFF	TGTGCCAGCAGCCAGGGCGCTGAAGCTTTCTTT
NA	TRBV4-1	NA	TRBJ1-4	CASSQVQGPNEKLFF	TGCGCCAGCAGCCAAGTTCAGGGTCCTAATGAAAAACTGTTTTTT
NA	TRBV28	NA	TRBJ1-4	CASSPLSGEKLFF	TGTGCCAGCAGTCCACTCTCGGGGGAAAAACTGTTTTTT
TRBD1	TRBV9	NA	TRBJ2-2	CASSTPGTGNTGELFF	TGTGCCAGCAGCACTCCCGGGACAGGGAACACCGGGGAGCTGTTTTTT
NA	TRBV7-8	NA	TRBJ1-1	CASSLLGQMNTEAFF	TGTGCCAGCAGCTTACTCGGGCAGATGAACACTGAAGCTTTCTTT
TRBD1	TRBV5-1	NA	TRBJ1-4	CASSLAGQGATNEKLFF	TGCGCCAGCAGCTTGGCCGGACAGGGGGCAACTAATGAAAAACTGTTTTTT
NA	TRBV10-2	NA	TRBJ2-1	CAALGGQEYNEQFF	TGCGCCGCATTGGGAGGACAGGAGTACAATGAGCAGTTCTTC
NA	TRBV9	NA	TRBJ1-2	CASSVDTRLTENYGYTF	TGTGCCAGCAGCGTGGACACCAGATTAACGGAGAACTATGGCTACACCTTC
TRBD2	TRBV9	NA	TRBJ2-1	CASSGTSGYNEQFF	TGTGCCAGCAGCGGGACTAGCGGGTATAATGAGCAGTTCTTC
NA	TRBV6-6	few	TRBJ1-2	CASSTAGWDGDGYTF	TGTGCCAGCAGTACCGCGGGGTGGGATGGGGATGGCTACACCTTC
NA	TRBV29-1	NA	TRBJ1-2	CSVEAATTSYGYTF	TGCAGCGTTGAAGCAGCAACTACTTCTTACGGCTACACCTTC
TRBD2	TRBV9	NA	TRBJ2-5	CASSASLAEETQYF	TGTGCCAGCAGCGCCTCACTAGCGGAAGAGACCCAGTACTTC
TRBD2	TRBV7-2	NA	TRBJ2-1	CASSSITTSGSSNEQFF	TGTGCCAGCAGCTCCATCACGACTAGCGGGAGTAGTAATGAGCAGTTCTTC
NA	TRBV10-3	NA	TRBJ1-1	CAISRNTEAFF	TGTGCCATCAGTCGAAACACTGAAGCTTTCTTT
NA	TRBV6-1	few	TRBJ2-7	CASRSLYEQYF	TGTGCCAGCAGATCGTTATACGAGCAGTACTTC
TRBD1	TRBV7-7	once	TRBJ2-1	CASSLAGGAYNEQFF	TGTGCTAGCAGCTTAGCAGGGGGCGCTTACAATGAGCAGTTCTTC
NA	TRBV4-1	NA	TRBJ2-7	CASSQDPGWDEQYF	TGCGCCAGCAGCCAAGATCCGGGCTGGGACGAGCAGTACTTC
TRBD1	TRBV11-2	NA	TRBJ2-7	CASSPPDRSSYEQYF	TGTGCCAGCAGCCCCCCGGACAGGAGCTCCTACGAGCAGTACTTC
NA	TRBV18	NA	TRBJ1-2	CASSPDYGYTF	TGTGCCAGCTCACCCGACTATGGCTACACCTTC
TRBD2	TRBV6-5	few	TRBJ2-5	CASSYGGGQETQYF	TGTGCCAGCAGTTACGGGGGGGGACAAGAGACCCAGTACTTC
TRBD1	TRBV4-3	NA	TRBJ2-7	CASSQDRTGPYEQYF	TGCGCCAGCAGCCAAGACAGGACAGGACCCTACGAGCAGTACTTC
NA	TRBV5-1	NA	TRBJ1-1	CASSLEPERTEAFF	TGCGCCAGCAGCTTGGAACCGGAACGCACTGAAGCTTTCTTT
TRBD2	TRBV13	NA	TRBJ2-3	CASSSEGTSGRADTQYF	TGTGCCAGCAGCTCCGAGGGGACTAGCGGGAGGGCCGATACGCAGTATTTT
NA	TRBV4-1	NA	TRBJ1-1	CASSQDVAVREAFF	TGCGCCAGCAGCCAAGATGTTGCGGTAAGGGAAGCTTTCTTT
TRBD1	TRBV2	NA	TRBJ1-2	CASSEGGIYGRVYYGYTF	TGTGCCAGCTCGGAAGGGGGCATTTATGGTAGGGTTTACTATGGCTACACCTTC
TRBD1	TRBV6-1	few	TRBJ2-5	CACSWTGSQETQYF	TGTGCCTGCTCTTGGACAGGATCGCAAGAGACCCAGTACTTC